This T cell receptor (beta chain) came from a study of CD8 T cells in Susac syndrome. RNA, at roughly 0.5 to 1 ug, was reverse transcribed with random hexamers. Amplification of TCR beta CDR3 by immunoSEQ multiplex PCR spanned 54 Vbeta and 13 Jbeta. TCRdb reprocessed the immunoSEQ multiplex PCR reads with MiXCR, giving one entry per CDR3 protein. The sample consists of about 240,000 distinct CDR3 sequences, 90% to 96% of them appearing once. While CD8+ and CD4+ T cells were isolated negatively, TEMRA cells were enriched by FACS. Specimen: CD4+ T cells from PBMCs. The receptor was isolated from a human donor with Susac syndrome.

In DNA, the CDR3 is TGTGCCTGGAGTGTAGGCGGGGCCCTCTACGAGCAGTACTTC. It yields the protein CAWSVGGALYEQYF. The rearrangement uses TRBV30 and TRBJ2-7; D possibly corresponds to TRBD2 (6 bases). Trimming removed 0 bases at V and 3 bases at J, with 12 bases between. Germline V lookup: CDR1 GTSNPN, CDR2 SVGIG (reference sequence). The CDR3 has 14 amino acids.